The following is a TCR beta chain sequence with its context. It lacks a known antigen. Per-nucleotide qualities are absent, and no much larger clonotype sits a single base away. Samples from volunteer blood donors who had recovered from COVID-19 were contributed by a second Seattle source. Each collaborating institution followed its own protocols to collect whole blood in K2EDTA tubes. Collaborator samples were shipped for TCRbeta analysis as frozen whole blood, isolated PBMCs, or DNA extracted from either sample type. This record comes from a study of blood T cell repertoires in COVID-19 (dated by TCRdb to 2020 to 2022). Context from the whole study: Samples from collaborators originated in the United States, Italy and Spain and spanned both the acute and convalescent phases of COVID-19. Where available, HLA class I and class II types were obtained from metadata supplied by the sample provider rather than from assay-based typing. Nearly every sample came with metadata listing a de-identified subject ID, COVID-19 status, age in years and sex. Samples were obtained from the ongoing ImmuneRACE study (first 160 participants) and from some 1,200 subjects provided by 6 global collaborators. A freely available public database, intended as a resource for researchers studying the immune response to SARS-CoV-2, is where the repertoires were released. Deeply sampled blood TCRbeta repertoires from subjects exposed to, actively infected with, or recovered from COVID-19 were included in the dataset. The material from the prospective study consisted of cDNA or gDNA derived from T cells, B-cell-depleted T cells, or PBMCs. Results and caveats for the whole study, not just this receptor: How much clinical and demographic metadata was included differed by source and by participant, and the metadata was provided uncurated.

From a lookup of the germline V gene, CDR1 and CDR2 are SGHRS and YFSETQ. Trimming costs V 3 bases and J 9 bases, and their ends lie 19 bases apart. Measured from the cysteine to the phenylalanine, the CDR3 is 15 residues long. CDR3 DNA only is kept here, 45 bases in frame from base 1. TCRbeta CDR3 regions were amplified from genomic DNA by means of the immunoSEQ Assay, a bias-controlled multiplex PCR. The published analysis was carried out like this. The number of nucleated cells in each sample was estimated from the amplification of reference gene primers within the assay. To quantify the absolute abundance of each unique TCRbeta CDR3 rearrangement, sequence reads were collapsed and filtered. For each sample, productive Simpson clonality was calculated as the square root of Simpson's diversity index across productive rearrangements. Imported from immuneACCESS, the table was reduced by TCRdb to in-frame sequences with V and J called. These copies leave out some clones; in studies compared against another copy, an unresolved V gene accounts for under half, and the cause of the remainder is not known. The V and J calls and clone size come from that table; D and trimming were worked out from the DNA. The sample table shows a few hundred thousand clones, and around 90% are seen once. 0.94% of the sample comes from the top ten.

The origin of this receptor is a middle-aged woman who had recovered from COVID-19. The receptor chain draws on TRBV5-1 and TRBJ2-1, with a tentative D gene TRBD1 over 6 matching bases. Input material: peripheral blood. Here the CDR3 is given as CASSSGTPEWGEQFF. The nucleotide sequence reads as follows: TGCGCCAGCAGCTCCGGGACACCCGAATGGGGTGAGCAGTTCTTC.